This is a list of T cell receptor beta chains from one sample in a study of OX40 agonist ivuxolimab in advanced cancers. The method was immunoSEQ multiplex PCR; TCRdb's version includes in-frame clones alone and lacks a portion of them. The table lists around 70,000 clones, 65% to 90% of them singletons. Material: CD4+ or CD8+ T cells sorted from blood, obtained in a trial of the OX40 agonist ivuxolimab. These receptors were collected from an adult with an advanced solid tumor such as melanoma, head and neck, liver or kidney cancer. Each CDR3 is given with its conserved first and last residue.

>TRBJ2-3|TRBV7-9
CVSSLSGLGTDTQYF
>TRBJ2-7|TRBV5-1
CASSLDRGSYEQYF
>TRBJ1-4|TRBV19
CASTRTVGAFATNEKLFF
>TRBJ2-3|TRBV9
CASSVSQVVGDTQYF
>TRBJ1-1|TRBV4-3
CASSPEVNTEAFF
>TRBJ1-1|TRBV18
CASSPPAVNTEAFF
>TRBJ2-3|TRBV5-1
CASSGGYGSTDTQYF
>TRBJ1-5|TRBV19
CASVVGNQPQHF
>TRBJ1-1|TRBV5-1
CASSFTGQGTEAFF
>TRBJ2-5|TRBV2
CASRGTGGQETQYF
>TRBJ2-7|TRBV6-1
CASSELDSDGYF
>TRBJ1-4|TRBV27
CASRPLVRKDEKLFF
>TRBJ2-1|TRBV2
CASSTTGETALEQFF
>TRBJ1-1|TRBV5-4
CASSLDGPAFF
>TRBJ2-3|TRBV7-3
CASSLAPSNTQYF
>TRBJ1-6|TRBV7-2
CASSLDLAGPNSPLHF
>TRBJ2-3|TRBV5-5
CASSPQGVYFSSTDTQYF
>TRBJ1-2|TRBV7-8
CASSLEPLRWGNYGYTF
>TRBJ2-5|TRBV7-2
CASSRGWGGGAAETQYF
>TRBJ1-2|TRBV11-2
CASSLLAGDNYGYTF
>TRBJ1-3|TRBV11-2
CASSRRGTGNTIYF
>TRBJ2-5|TRBV18
CASSPGLSGETQYF
>TRBJ1-5|TRBV12-5
CASGLSDNSNQPQHF
>TRBJ2-5|TRBV11-3
CASSLVRGAASQETQYF
>TRBJ2-2|TRBV18
CASSPSRQVANTGELFF
>TRBJ1-3|TRBV11-3
CASSPGQGRNTIYF
>TRBJ2-3|TRBV6-1
CASTLAGGRNTQYF
>TRBJ2-3|TRBV5-1
CASSFSLLSTDTQYF
>TRBJ2-7|TRBV30
CAWSRAGSSYEQYF
>TRBJ1-1|TRBV7-2
CASSLDLDRHLLDTEAFF
>TRBJ2-1|TRBV5-1
CASSRAGVPRSSYNEQFF
>TRBJ2-7|TRBV7-9
CASSLGSTTYEQYF
>TRBJ1-5|TRBV5-8
CASNWDRGYQPQHF
>TRBJ2-2|TRBV9
CASSVEAGANTGELFF
>TRBJ1-1|TRBV11-3
CASSLNGAEAFF
>TRBJ2-5|TRBV18
CASSHRGFDQETQYF
>TRBJ1-2|TRBV7-2
CASSRDWTDYGYTF
>TRBJ2-6|TRBV6-5
CASTTGGAGANVLTF
>TRBJ2-2|TRBV2
CASLLSSGGTGELFF
>TRBJ1-3|TRBV11-2
CASSLVQTGNTIYF
>TRBJ2-3|TRBV6-6
CASRSEKRYTDTQYF
>TRBJ1-2|TRBV6-5
CASSYSKGDGYTF
>TRBJ1-4|TRBV6-5
CASKDSVNEKLFF
>TRBJ1-1|TRBV5-1
CASSLAGDTEAFF
>TRBJ2-2|TRBV10-1
CASSHLTAPNTGELFF
>TRBJ1-1|TRBV6-5
CASQRDTWNTEAFF
>TRBJ1-3|TRBV7-2
CASSLLGTASGNTIYF
>TRBJ2-5|TRBV2
CASSESRETQYF
>TRBJ2-5|TRBV10-3
CAIRRGQGETQYF
>TRBJ2-1|TRBV6-1
CASSEREQQFF
>TRBJ2-7|TRBV5-6
CASSLSLGSYEQYF
>TRBJ1-5|TRBV11-2
CASSLGGRRPQHF
>TRBJ1-2|TRBV7-9
CASSLGAYGYTF